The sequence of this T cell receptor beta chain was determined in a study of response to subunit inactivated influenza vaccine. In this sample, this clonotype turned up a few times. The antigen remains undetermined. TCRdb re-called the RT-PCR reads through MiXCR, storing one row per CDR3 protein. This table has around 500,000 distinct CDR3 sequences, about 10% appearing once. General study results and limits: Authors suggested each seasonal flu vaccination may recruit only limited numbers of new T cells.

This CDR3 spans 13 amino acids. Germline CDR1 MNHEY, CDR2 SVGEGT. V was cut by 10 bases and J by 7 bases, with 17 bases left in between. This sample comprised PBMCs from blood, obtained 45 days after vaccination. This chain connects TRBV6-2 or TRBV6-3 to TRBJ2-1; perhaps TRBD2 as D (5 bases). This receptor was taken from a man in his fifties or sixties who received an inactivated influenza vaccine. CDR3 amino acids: CATRTGFSNEQFF. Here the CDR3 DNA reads TGTGCCACTAGAACGGGGTTTTCTAATGAGCAGTTCTTC.